Sequencing of this TCR beta chain was carried out in a study of blood T cells in healthy people across ages. The CDR3 loop spans 16 amino acids. CDR1 is SGHAT and CDR2 is FQNNGV in the germline V gene. Trimming removed 2 bases from V and 5 bases from J, with 16 bases in between. General study findings and limits: The study found more naive CD4+ cells and higher diversity in long-lived than aged donors.

Through a sample-barcoded 5' primer and a J-beta primer mix, a second PCR was run for roughly 6 to 11 cycles. Unique molecular identifiers of 12 random nucleotides labeled each cDNA. TCRdb fed the 5' RACE reads into MiXCR, producing one record per CDR3 protein. The sample includes around 1,600,000 distinct CDR3 sequences, roughly 43% seen only once; the top ten take over 3.5%. As for this clonotype: The antigen remains unidentified.

This receptor was taken from a woman between 18 and 29 years old in good health. This rearrangement joins TRBV11-2 to TRBJ2-1; D may be TRBD1 (7 bases). The sequencing input was blood. CDR3 nucleotide sequence: TGTGCCAGCAGCTTATTGAGGAGGGGGCAAAACAATGAGCAGTTCTTC. Its translation is CASSLLRRGQNNEQFF.